Listed below are T cell receptor beta chains from one sample, sequenced in a study of blood T cells in healthy people across ages. A single record per CDR3 protein comes from TCRdb applying MiXCR to the 5' RACE reads. The table records about 1.6 million distinct CDR3 sequences, 34% of them present only once. The sample taken for sequencing was blood. The receptors were sampled from a woman aged 25-40 years in good health. CDR3s include the opening cysteine and the closing phenylalanine or tryptophan. Each record gives: clone size, D gene, V gene, J gene, CDR3 protein, CDR3 DNA. D genes are given only for firm matches. Where a row states a size, it is once, few, many or the class of an expanded clone; other rows omit it.

.	TRBD1	TRBV20-1	TRBJ1-5	CSARDPTGRNNQPQHF	TGCAGTGCTAGAGATCCGACAGGGAGAAACAATCAGCCCCAGCATTTT
.	TRBD1	TRBV4-1	TRBJ1-1	CASSHLGTGGGAFF	TGCGCCAGCAGCCACTTGGGGACAGGGGGTGGAGCTTTCTTT
few	.	TRBV5-5	TRBJ1-2	CASSTAGRYGYTF	TGTGCCAGCAGCACGGCGGGACGGTATGGCTACACCTTC
.	.	TRBV7-2	TRBJ1-1	CASSLGQEWTEAFF	TGTGCCAGCAGCTTGGGACAAGAATGGACTGAAGCTTTCTTT
.	.	TRBV7-9	TRBJ2-3	CANSLKPLAALTDTQYF	TGTGCCAACAGCTTGAAGCCCTTAGCGGCACTCACAGATACGCAGTATTTT
once	.	TRBV28	TRBJ2-5	CASSLRNLRGPQETQYF	TGTGCCAGCAGTTTACGCAATCTCAGGGGACCTCAAGAGACCCAGTACTTC
.	.	TRBV12-3/TRBV12-4	TRBJ2-3	CASSEAWAADTQYF	TGTGCCAGCAGTGAGGCCTGGGCGGCAGATACGCAGTATTTT
.	.	TRBV12-3/TRBV12-4	TRBJ1-6	CASSLGSLNNSPLHF	TGTGCCAGCAGTTTAGGCAGCCTAAATAATTCACCCCTCCACTTT
.	.	TRBV5-1	TRBJ2-2	CASSLLRDNTGELFF	TGCGCCAGCAGCTTGCTCCGGGACAACACCGGGGAGCTGTTTTTT
few	.	TRBV6-6	TRBJ1-3	CASSYSTGTSGNTIYF	TGTGCCAGCAGTTACTCGACCGGAACCTCTGGAAACACCATATATTTT
few	.	TRBV2	TRBJ1-5	CASSRGREAQPQHF	TGTGCCAGCAGTAGAGGACGGGAAGCGCAGCCCCAGCATTTT
few	.	TRBV10-3	TRBJ1-2	CAISIDRAIYGYTF	TGTGCCATCAGTATAGATAGGGCGATTTATGGCTACACCTTC
.	.	TRBV7-9	TRBJ2-1	CASSLSTRLNNEQFF	TGTGCCAGCAGCTTATCAACCCGACTCAACAATGAGCAGTTCTTC
.	TRBD1	TRBV30	TRBJ1-5	CAWSDDRGPQHF	TGTGCCTGGAGCGACGACAGGGGGCCCCAGCATTTT
few	TRBD1	TRBV7-2	TRBJ2-1	CANSHGTGGWGEQFF	TGTGCCAACAGCCATGGGACAGGGGGCTGGGGTGAGCAGTTCTTC
few	TRBD2	TRBV5-1	TRBJ2-7	CASSLTSGLSSYEQYF	TGCGCCAGCAGCTTAACTAGCGGATTGAGCTCCTACGAGCAGTACTTC
many	.	TRBV29-1	TRBJ2-5	CSVVATPQETQYF	TGCAGCGTTGTAGCGACCCCCCAGGAGACCCAGTACTTC
once	.	TRBV5-1	TRBJ1-4	CASSSLVSSSGPNEKLFF	TGCGCCAGCAGCTCTTTGGTTTCTTCGTCGGGACCTAATGAAAAACTGTTTTTT
many	TRBD2	TRBV10-3	TRBJ2-5	CAISLAGGQETQYF	TGTGCCATCAGTTTAGCGGGGGGTCAGGAGACCCAGTACTTC
.	.	TRBV27	TRBJ2-5	CASSRDTSLSRETQYF	TGTGCCAGCAGTCGTGATACTAGTTTATCCAGGGAGACCCAGTACTTC
few	.	TRBV3-1	TRBJ2-7	CASSQEQSYEQYF	TGTGCCAGCAGCCAAGAACAGTCCTACGAGCAGTACTTC
.	.	TRBV10-3	TRBJ1-2	CAITERVAGIGYGYTF	TGTGCCATCACCGAGCGGGTCGCGGGGATCGGCTATGGCTACACCTTC